The rows below give T cell receptor beta chains drawn from one sample of a study of cytomegalovirus exposure and HLA in healthy donors. The protocol was immunoSEQ multiplex PCR, while the TCRdb copy is restricted to in-frame clones and leaves out a portion. The sample yields 150,000 to 200,000 clones, over 70% seen once. Sequencing input: PBMCs. The source is a middle-aged man in good health and CMV-seropositive. CDR3s leave out the opening cysteine and the closing phenylalanine or tryptophan.

J gene	V gene	CDR3 protein
TRBJ2-5	TRBV18	ASSPETGQETQY
TRBJ2-7	TRBV10-3	AISGLAGGEEQY
TRBJ1-1	TRBV20-1	SARGTGEAF
TRBJ1-1	TRBV19	ASSITGIVEAF
TRBJ2-7	TRBV19	ASRRAGTKSGPSYEQY
TRBJ1-1	TRBV5-1	ASSRERRTEAF
TRBJ2-4	TRBV7-9	ASSYGQGIAKNIQY
TRBJ2-2	TRBV5-1	ASSSYPGQSTGELF
TRBJ2-1	TRBV4-1	ASSQDYYNEQF
TRBJ2-7	TRBV6-5	ASSYSTGSPYEQY
TRBJ1-4	TRBV9	ASSDTGVGEKLF